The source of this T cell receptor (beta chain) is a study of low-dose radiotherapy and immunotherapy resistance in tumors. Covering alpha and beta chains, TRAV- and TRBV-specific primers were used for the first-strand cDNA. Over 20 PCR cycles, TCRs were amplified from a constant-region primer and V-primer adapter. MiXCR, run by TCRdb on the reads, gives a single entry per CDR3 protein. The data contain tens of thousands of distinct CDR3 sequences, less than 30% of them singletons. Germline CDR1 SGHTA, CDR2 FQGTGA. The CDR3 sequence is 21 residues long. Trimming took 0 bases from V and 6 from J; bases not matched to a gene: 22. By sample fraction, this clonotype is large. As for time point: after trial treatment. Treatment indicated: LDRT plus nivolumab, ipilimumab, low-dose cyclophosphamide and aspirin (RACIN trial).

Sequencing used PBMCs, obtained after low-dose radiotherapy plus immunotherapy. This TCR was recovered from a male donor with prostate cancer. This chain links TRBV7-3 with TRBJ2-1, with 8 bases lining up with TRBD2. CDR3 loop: CASSLTPLFPSGGSERNEQFF. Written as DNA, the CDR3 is TGTGCCAGCAGCTTAACCCCCCTTTTTCCGAGCGGGGGCTCGGAGCGCAATGAGCAGTTCTTC.